Each of the 21 T cell receptor beta chains below was sequenced from the same sample in a study of long-term antiretroviral therapy in people with HIV. Researchers ran immunoSEQ v3.0 at survey level. The table came from immunoSEQ multiplex PCR; TCRdb's copy has only in-frame clones and leaves some out. The table lists about 24,000 clones, 81% of them singletons. The source was unsorted PBMCs, collected 4.4 years after starting antiretroviral therapy. All receptors derive from a man aged 30 to 39 with HIV.

V is TRBV5-1 and J is TRBJ2-7; a weak D match, TRBD1 (5 bases). Trimming shortened V by 0 bases and J by 0 bases, and 13 bases separated the two germline ends. The length of the CDR3 is 16 residues. Germline assignment: CDR1 SGHRS and CDR2 YFSETQ. Here the CDR3 DNA reads TGCGCCAGCAGCTTGGCCAGGGAACTCGACTCCTACGAGCAGTACTTC. This encodes CASSLARELDSYEQYF.

V gene TRBV18 combines with J gene TRBJ1-2; 9 nucleotides match TRBD1. Germline V gene sequence: CDR1 KGHSH, CDR2 LQKENI. The CDR3 loop spans 16 amino acids. V shed 4 bases and J 7 bases; nucleotides not matched to a gene: 13. The CDR3 region is CASSQLPGQGIAGYTF. The CDR3 DNA is TGTGCCAGCTCACAACTTCCGGGACAGGGAATCGCTGGCTACACCTTC.

V gene TRBV5-1 combines with J gene TRBJ1-1; TRBD1 matches at 7 bases. The CDR3 loop spans 14 amino acids. Germline loops: CDR1 SGHRS, CDR2 YFSETQ. Germline trimming cut 1 base from V and 6 bases from J; bases unmatched to any gene: 6. CDR3 region: CASSLRDSRSEAFF. CDR3 DNA sequence: TGCGCCAGCAGCTTGAGGGACAGTAGATCTGAAGCTTTCTTT.

This sequence joins TRBV28 and TRBJ1-1; D is unresolved. Between the trimmed V and J ends, which lost 3 bases and 7 bases, there was a span of 3 bases. The length of the CDR3 is 10 residues. Germline V CDR1 and CDR2: MDHEN, SYDVKM. CDR3 sequence reads: CASSLGEAFF. The DNA for the CDR3 is TGTGCCAGCAGTTTGGGTGAAGCTTTCTTT.

The gene calls are TRBV2 and TRBJ1-1, with D unresolved. Germline V gene sequence: CDR1 SNHLY, CDR2 FYNNEI. Trimming pared 2 bases from V and 1 base from J, leaving 11 bases between. The CDR3 totals 15 residues. CDR3 DNA sequence: TGTGCCAGCAGTGAATCGAGACCTAAGAACACTGAAGCTTTCTTT. It encodes CASSESRPKNTEAFF.

This chain connects TRBV5-4 to TRBJ1-2; 7 positions match TRBD1. Germline lookup yields CDR1 SGHNT and CDR2 YYREEE (reference sequence). This CDR3 region has 14 residues. V gave up 0 bases and J gave up 2 bases; unmatched junction bases: 1. The CDR3 sequence: CASSLGDSNYGYTF. Written as DNA, the CDR3 is TGTGCCAGCAGCTTGGGGGACAGCAACTATGGCTACACCTTC.

The chain combines TRBV15 with TRBJ1-4; D ambiguous. CDR1 and CDR2 (germline): LNHNV, YYDKDF (reference sequence). Trimming took 7 bases from V and 4 from J, leaving 13 bases between them. The CDR3 loop spans 14 amino acids. CDR3 sequence reads: CATTFGPNNEKLFF. The CDR3 bases are TGTGCCACCACTTTCGGACCAAATAATGAAAAACTGTTTTTT.

This clone was picked up a small number of times. The chain employs TRBV4-1 and TRBJ1-5; TRBD1 matches at 9 bases. V was pared by 3 bases and J by 5 bases, with 14 bases of the junction left unmatched. CDR1 and CDR2 from the germline V gene are MGHRA and YSYEKL. CDR3 length: 18 amino acids. The CDR3 loop reads CASSHPYRDRANDQPQHF. The CDR3 bases are TGCGCCAGCAGCCACCCTTACCGGGACAGGGCGAACGATCAGCCCCAGCATTTT.

The rearrangement links TRBV4-1 to TRBJ2-7; 7 nucleotides align to TRBD1. The CDR3 sequence is 16 residues long. The junction had 7 bases not matched to a gene; V was cut back by 0 bases and J by 2 bases. The germline CDR1 and CDR2 sequences are MGHRA and YSYEKL. The CDR3, as DNA: TGCGCCAGCAGCCAAGATAGGGACAGTGGTACCTACGAGCAGTACTTC. Amino acid sequence: CASSQDRDSGTYEQYF.

This rearrangement joins TRBV10-2 to TRBJ1-3; 7 bases align to TRBD1. V dropped 4 bases and J dropped 8; count of bases not matched to a gene: 5. CDR1 and CDR2 from the germline V gene are WSHSY and SAAADI. There are 13 residues in the CDR3. In DNA, the CDR3 is TGCGCCAGCAGTGTAACAGGGGAGGACACCATATATTTT. Amino acids: CASSVTGEDTIYF.

The V call is TRBV25-1, the J call TRBJ1-5; 8 nucleotides agree with TRBD1. This CDR3 is 16 amino acids long. Germline V gene data show CDR1 as MGHDK and CDR2 as SYGVNS. With 4 bases clipped from V and 2 bases from J, the junction kept 7 bases outside the gene matches. The CDR3 DNA follows: TGTGCCAGCAGTGGTACAGGGGGAATAGGCAATCAGCCCCAGCATTTT. This codes for CASSGTGGIGNQPQHF.

The chain recombines TRBV18 with TRBJ2-7, with D perhaps given as TRBD1 or TRBD2 (5 bases each). Germline V gene lookup returns CDR1 KGHSH and CDR2 LQKENI. Trimming removed 5 bases from V and 2 bases from J, with 16 bases in between. The CDR3 loop spans 15 amino acids. The CDR3: CASSSSPGTPYEQYF. The DNA for the CDR3 is TGTGCCAGCTCATCCAGCCCCGGGACCCCCTACGAGCAGTACTTC.

The chain uses TRBV7-6 and TRBJ1-4; TRBD1 might be the D (5 bases). Germline V lookup: CDR1 SGHVS, CDR2 FNYEAQ. Trimming stripped 5 bases from V and 8 bases from J, with 18 bases between. CDR3 length: 15 amino acids. The CDR3 reads CASSAYGSKGEKLFF. The CDR3, as DNA: TGTGCCAGCAGCGCGTACGGCTCGAAGGGGGAAAAACTGTTTTTT.

V is TRBV5-1 and J is TRBJ1-2, with D perhaps TRBD1 (5 bases). Trimming left V 0 bases short and J 3 bases short, with 9 bases between. There are 14 residues in the CDR3. CDR1 and CDR2 (germline): SGHRS, YFSETQ. The CDR3 DNA is TGCGCCAGCAGCTTGGGACAGAGCTACTATGGCTACACCTTC. Translated: CASSLGQSYYGYTF.

This chain joins TRBV4-3 and TRBJ2-3, with D hard to call. CDR1 LGHNA and CDR2 YSLEER come from the germline V gene. The CDR3 has 14 residues. Trimming left V 0 bases short and J 0 bases short, with 4 bases between. DNA of the CDR3: TGCGCCAGCAGCCAAGATCACAGCACAGATACGCAGTATTTT. Encoded protein: CASSQDHSTDTQYF.

The chain links TRBV6-5 to TRBJ2-1; weak D call: TRBD1 (6 bases). V was clipped by 5 bases and J by 7 bases, with 18 bases between them. This CDR3 contains 15 residues. The germline gives CDR1 MNHEY, CDR2 SVGAGI. The CDR3 here is CASSPSIRGRNEQFF. Written as DNA, the CDR3 is TGTGCCAGCAGTCCGTCTATCAGGGGAAGGAATGAGCAGTTCTTC.

V gene TRBV16 combines with J gene TRBJ2-7; no reliable D call. This CDR3 has 13 residues. V lost 3 bases and J 5 bases, leaving 11 bases between the germline ends. The V gene's germline CDR1 is KGHSY and CDR2 FQNENV. Written as DNA, the CDR3 is TGTGCCAGCAGCCAGAGTGTCCGTGACGAGCAGTACTTC. Its protein is CASSQSVRDEQYF. The variable domain in full, with the rest retrieved from reference TRBV16 and TRBJ2-7, is GEEVAQTPKHLVRGEGQKAKLYCAPIKGHSYVFWYQQVLKNEFKFLISFQNENVFDETGMPKERFSAKCLPNSPCSLEIQATKLEDSAVYFCASSQSVRDEQYFGPGTRLTVT.

This chain uses TRBV7-2 with TRBJ2-7; the D is unclear. Germline loops: CDR1 SGHTA, CDR2 FQGNSA. This CDR3 has 15 residues. Trimming removed 1 base at V and 3 bases at J, with 13 bases between. CDR3 sequence reads: CASSLEGRFDYEQYF. CDR3 in DNA: TGTGCCAGCAGCTTAGAGGGCCGGTTTGACTACGAGCAGTACTTC.

This sequence joins TRBV9 and TRBJ2-7; D might be TRBD1 or TRBD2, each matching 5 bases. Germline assignment: CDR1 SGDLS and CDR2 YYNGEE. The CDR3 is 14 residues long. Trimming stripped 0 bases from V and 2 bases from J, with 9 bases between. Written as DNA, the CDR3 is TGTGCCAGCAGCGTAGGGGACGGTACCTACGAGCAGTACTTC. Amino acids: CASSVGDGTYEQYF.

This chain joins TRBV5-1 and TRBJ1-1, with D possibly matching TRBD1 (6 bases). CDR1 is SGHRS and CDR2 is YFSETQ in the germline V gene. V dropped 5 bases and J dropped 0 bases, with 8 bases sitting between them. This CDR3 spans 13 amino acids. The CDR3: CASSRGMNTEAFF. The CDR3 bases are TGCGCCAGCAGTAGGGGGATGAACACTGAAGCTTTCTTT.

The CDR3 loop reads CASSPRDRGIGYGYTF. The CDR3 DNA reads TGTGCCAGCTCACCACGGGACAGGGGAATTGGGTATGGCTACACCTTC. The gene calls are TRBV18 and TRBJ1-2; 10 bases align to TRBD1. Trimming took 1 base from V and 5 from J; bases not matched to a gene: 7. Germline V gene sequence: CDR1 KGHSH, CDR2 LQKENI. The CDR3 runs to 16 residues.